The 16 T cell receptor beta chains in this list originate from one sample, sequenced in a study of blood T cell repertoires in COVID-19. The table came from immunoSEQ multiplex PCR; TCRdb's copy has only in-frame clones and leaves some out. The sample includes some 140,000 clones, around 79% seen only once; the top ten take around 5%. Source material: peripheral blood. These receptors all come from a woman in her 70s with COVID-19, enrolled during active disease.

This chain links TRBV6-2 or TRBV6-3 with TRBJ2-7; 9 nucleotides match TRBD1. The V gene end was trimmed by 4 bases and the J gene end by 5 bases; junction bases not matched to a gene: 6. CDR3 size: 14 residues. Per germline, CDR1 MNHEY and CDR2 SVGEGT. CDR3 in DNA: TGTGCCAGCAGTTTCAACAGGGGGCCCGACGAGCAGTACTTC. The encoded protein is CASSFNRGPDEQYF.

This chain connects TRBV12-3 or TRBV12-4 to TRBJ2-7; 7 bases match TRBD1. The CDR3 has 12 amino acids. The J segment lost 7 bases and the V segment lost 8 bases, leaving 8 bases of the junction unmatched. The CDR3 nucleotides are TGTGCCAGCGGAACAGGGGTTCGGGAGCAGTACTTC. Its protein is CASGTGVREQYF.

This chain connects TRBV6-5 to TRBJ2-1, with a possible D match to TRBD2 (7 bases). CDR1 is MNHEY and CDR2 is SVGAGI in the germline V gene. Trimming pared 2 bases from V and 5 bases from J, leaving 10 bases between. The CDR3 has 14 residues. The CDR3 loop reads CASSYGGANNEQFF. In DNA form, the CDR3 reads TGTGCCAGCAGTTACGGGGGGGCCAACAATGAGCAGTTCTTC.

The chain carries TRBV15 and TRBJ1-5, with no clear D. V was clipped by 5 bases and J by 3 bases, with 14 bases between them. This CDR3 contains 15 residues. Germline CDR1 LNHNV, CDR2 YYDKDF (reference sequence). CDR3 sequence: CATSVRGQVNQPQHF. CDR3 DNA: TGTGCCACCAGCGTCCGAGGGCAGGTCAATCAGCCCCAGCATTTT.

The chain employs TRBV10-3 and TRBJ2-7; a weak D match, TRBD2 (6 bases). Trimming stripped 6 bases from V and 6 bases from J, with 18 bases between. CDR1 and CDR2 (germline): ENHRY, SYGVKD. The CDR3 consists of 14 residues. CDR3 loop: CAIREGPPPSEQYF. CDR3 DNA: TGTGCCATCAGGGAGGGTCCTCCCCCCAGCGAGCAGTACTTC.

The J gene is TRBJ1-2, the V gene TRBV5-1; 10 positions agree with TRBD1. V shed 0 bases and J 5 bases; nucleotides not matched to a gene: 13. In germline, CDR1 is SGHRS, CDR2 YFSETQ. This CDR3 contains 18 residues. CDR3 amino acids: CASSLGQGASPARYGYTF. As DNA, the CDR3 is TGCGCCAGCAGCTTGGGACAGGGGGCTTCCCCAGCACGATATGGCTACACCTTC.

With respect to this clone: In the same sample, other DNA sequences code for this CDR3. The chain carries TRBV9 and TRBJ1-1; D is unresolved. Germline values: CDR1 SGDLS, CDR2 YYNGEE. V was pared by 0 bases and J by 4 bases, with 7 bases between. The CDR3 contains 13 residues. CDR3: CASSVGTGTEAFF. The CDR3 DNA reads TGTGCCAGCAGCGTAGGAACCGGCACTGAAGCTTTCTTT. The whole variable domain, remainder taken from reference TRBV9 and TRBJ1-1, is DSGVTQTPKHLITATGQRVTLRCSPRSGDLSVYWYQQSLDQGLQFLIQYYNGEERAKGNILERFSAQQFPDLHSELNLSSLELGDSALYFCASSVGTGTEAFFGQGTRLTVV.

This CDR3 reads CASSLGPGGNSPLHF. The CDR3 DNA is TGCGCCAGCAGCTTGGGGCCCGGGGGTAATTCACCCCTCCACTTT. The chain couples TRBV5-1 to TRBJ1-6; tentatively, D is TRBD1 (5 bases). Germline V lookup: CDR1 SGHRS, CDR2 YFSETQ. V was clipped by 0 bases and J by 6 bases, with 10 bases between them. The CDR3 is 15 residues long.

V usage is TRBV5-1 and J usage is TRBJ2-7; a possible D gene is TRBD1 (7 bases). The V gene lost 0 bases and the J gene lost 2 bases, with 15 bases spanning the gap. This CDR3 is 16 amino acids long. Per the germline V gene, CDR1 is SGHRS and CDR2 is YFSETQ. This CDR3 reads CASSLEVSGGTYEQYF. CDR3 sequence (DNA): TGCGCCAGCAGCTTGGAGGTGTCAGGGGGGACCTACGAGCAGTACTTC.

This chain links TRBV7-2 with TRBJ2-4; 8 bases are a match to TRBD1. Germline CDR1 and CDR2: SGHTA and FQGNSA. Trimming took 5 bases from V and 1 from J; bases not matched to a gene: 7. The CDR3 has 16 amino acids. The CDR3 loop is CASSHAYRGAKNIQYF. Here the CDR3 DNA reads TGTGCCAGCAGCCACGCCTACAGGGGGGCCAAAAACATTCAGTACTTC.

This clone has only a few counts. The chain has TRBV6-6 and TRBJ1-1; D is unresolved. The CDR3 contains 15 residues. Deletions cut 7 bases from V and 1 base from J, with 16 bases between. CDR1 is MNHNY and CDR2 is SVGAGI in the germline V gene (reference sequence). CDR3 sequence (DNA): TGTGCCAGCACCTACCACACGGGATCGAACACTGAAGCTTTCTTT. Translating it yields CASTYHTGSNTEAFF.

This clone was seen a handful of times. The rearrangement links TRBV6-6 to TRBJ1-2; 9 nucleotides align to TRBD1. CDR1 and CDR2 from the germline V gene are MNHNY and SVGAGI (reference sequence). The J segment lost 0 bases and the V segment lost 5 bases, leaving 4 bases of the junction unmatched. The CDR3 consists of 15 residues. CDR3 DNA: TGTGCCAGCAGTATCACAGGGGGCCCTAACTATGGCTACACCTTC. It is translated as CASSITGGPNYGYTF.

This sequence joins TRBV5-6 and TRBJ1-6; TRBD1 is a possible D gene (6 bases). Trimming took 1 base from V and 0 from J, leaving 17 bases between them. Germline assignment: CDR1 SGHDT and CDR2 YYEEEE. The CDR3 has 19 amino acids. CDR3 DNA sequence: TGTGCCAGCAGCTTGTTATCACTTCAGGGGAGCTCCTATAATTCACCCCTCCACTTT. Its translation: CASSLLSLQGSSYNSPLHF.

This clone was seen once. This chain links TRBV4-1 with TRBJ1-2, with D perhaps TRBD1 (6 bases). Germline CDR1 is MGHRA and CDR2 is YSYEKL. The germline V and J ends were trimmed by 6 bases and 8 bases, with 22 bases remaining between them. The CDR3 contains 15 residues. In DNA, the CDR3 is TGCGCCAGCAGATCCGAGGACAGCATAGGGGCCGGCTACACCTTC. It specifies CASRSEDSIGAGYTF.

This rearrangement joins TRBV9 to TRBJ2-5, with 10 bases lining up with TRBD2. The CDR3 is 15 residues long. The junction had 5 bases not matched to a gene; V was cut back by 4 bases and J by 2 bases. In germline, CDR1 is SGDLS, CDR2 YYNGEE. The CDR3 spells CASSIGLAEQETQYF. DNA for the CDR3: TGTGCCAGCAGCATCGGACTAGCGGAACAAGAGACCCAGTACTTC.

Only one count was recorded for this clone. The rearrangement links TRBV28 to TRBJ2-7, with a tentative D call TRBD1 (5 bases). The ends were cut back, 5 bases at V and 3 bases at J, with 11 bases in the middle. The germline gives CDR1 MDHEN, CDR2 SYDVKM. This CDR3 spans 13 amino acids. CDR3: CASSHPTVYEQYF. The CDR3 DNA reads as TGTGCCAGCAGTCATCCGACAGTCTACGAGCAGTACTTC.